This is a list of T cell receptor beta chains from one sample in a study of T cells in localized non-small cell lung cancer. TCRdb keeps only in-frame clones here, not all; method: immunoSEQ multiplex PCR. This sample yields about 70,000 clones, of which about 90% are seen a single time; roughly 22% belongs to the top ten. Sequenced here: peripheral blood, sampled before any cancer treatment. The source of these receptors is a male donor at least 60 years old with stage III squamous cell lung carcinoma. CDR3s include the opening cysteine and the closing phenylalanine or tryptophan. D genes are given only for firm matches. Clone sizes are given selectively: once, few, many, or a class where the clone is expanded.

CASSLAGQVSYNEQFF,TGTGCCAGCAGCTTAGCGGGACAGGTCTCCTACAATGAGCAGTTCTTC,TRBJ2-1,16,.,TRBD1,TRBV7-8
CASSPGTEAFF,TGTGCCAGCTCACCGGGCACTGAAGCTTTCTTT,TRBJ1-1,11,few,.,TRBV18
CASRSTTDYGYTF,TGTGCCAGCAGATCGACTACGGACTATGGCTACACCTTC,TRBJ1-2,13,.,.,TRBV5-6
CAWATSGGKNIQYF,TGTGCCTGGGCCACTAGCGGGGGGAAAAACATTCAGTACTTC,TRBJ2-4,14,.,TRBD2,TRBV30
CASSLEGAGGYTF,TGCGCCAGCAGCTTGGAGGGGGCGGGCGGCTACACCTTC,TRBJ1-2,13,.,TRBD1,TRBV5-1
CASSLGAGLNQPQHF,TGTGCCAGCAGCTTAGGGGCAGGCCTCAATCAGCCCCAGCATTTT,TRBJ1-5,15,few,.,TRBV7-9
CVSSPSSSGSGENNEQFF,TGTGTCAGCAGCCCCTCCTCATCTGGCAGCGGGGAGAACAATGAGCAGTTCTTC,TRBJ2-1,18,once,TRBD2,TRBV4-2
CASSEEGLNTEAFF,TGTGCCAGCAGTGAGGAGGGGTTGAACACTGAAGCTTTCTTT,TRBJ1-1,14,.,.,TRBV6-1
CASSGGGGQTEAFF,TGTGCCAGCAGTGGAGGAGGGGGGCAGACTGAAGCTTTCTTT,TRBJ1-1,14,.,.,TRBV25-1
CASSKPQGANYGYTF,TGTGCCAGTAGTAAACCACAGGGGGCGAACTATGGCTACACCTTC,TRBJ1-2,15,.,TRBD1,TRBV19
CASSPSGRNTEAFF,TGCGCCAGCAGCCCAAGCGGCAGAAACACTGAAGCTTTCTTT,TRBJ1-1,14,.,.,TRBV4-1
CASRAGTANTEAFF,TGTGCCAGCAGAGCCGGGACAGCGAACACTGAAGCTTTCTTT,TRBJ1-1,14,once,TRBD1,TRBV6-5
CASSLALGSEKLFF,TGCGCCAGCAGCTTGGCCCTGGGGAGCGAAAAACTGTTTTTT,TRBJ1-4,14,once,.,TRBV5-1
CASSYNNYNSPLHF,TGTGCCAGCAGTTACAACAATTATAATTCACCCCTCCACTTT,TRBJ1-6,14,.,.,TRBV6-5
CASSPQDVSGNTIYF,TGTGCCAGCAGCCCTCAGGATGTATCTGGAAACACCATATATTTT,TRBJ1-3,15,.,.,TRBV9
CASSVAPDQPQHF,TGTGCCAGCAGCGTAGCTCCGGATCAGCCCCAGCATTTT,TRBJ1-5,13,.,.,TRBV9
CASSLGRLAAEQYF,TGTGCCAGCAGCCTGGGGAGACTAGCAGCCGAGCAGTACTTC,TRBJ2-7,14,once,TRBD2,TRBV9
CASSSKRGGGQPQHF,TGTGCCAGCAGTTCCAAACGAGGGGGTGGGCAGCCCCAGCATTTT,TRBJ1-5,15,.,.,TRBV6-5
CASSLLGDEQYF,TGTGCCAGCAGCTTATTGGGGGACGAGCAGTACTTC,TRBJ2-7,12,.,.,TRBV7-9
CASSPVRLSSGNTIYF,TGTGCCAGCTCACCAGTCCGACTTTCCTCTGGAAACACCATATATTTT,TRBJ1-3,16,.,.,TRBV18
CASSPRQGYSPLHF,TGTGCCAGCAGTCCAAGACAGGGTTATTCACCCCTCCACTTT,TRBJ1-6,14,few,TRBD1,TRBV6-1
CASSLNPGQGLNGYTF,TGTGCCAGTAGTCTTAATCCGGGACAGGGTCTAAATGGCTACACCTTC,TRBJ1-2,16,.,TRBD1,TRBV19
CASSETLSNTGELFF,TGCGCCAGCAGCGAAACACTTTCGAACACCGGGGAGCTGTTTTTT,TRBJ2-2,15,.,.,TRBV5-1
CASSRGGRNSNQPQHF,TGTGCCAGCAGCCGGGGGGGGCGCAATAGCAATCAGCCCCAGCATTTT,TRBJ1-5,16,.,.,TRBV7-2
CAWTKGARNQPQHF,TGTGCCTGGACAAAGGGGGCGAGAAATCAGCCCCAGCATTTT,TRBJ1-5,14,.,TRBD1,TRBV30
CSVVGGQADTQYF,TGCAGCGTTGTAGGAGGTCAGGCAGATACGCAGTATTTT,TRBJ2-3,13,.,.,TRBV29-1
CASSPVTGVDEKLFF,TGTGCCAGCAGCCCCGTTACAGGGGTTGATGAAAAACTGTTTTTT,TRBJ1-4,15,.,TRBD1,TRBV7-2
CASSRTRQETQYF,TGCGCCAGCAGTCGGACACGGCAAGAGACCCAGTACTTC,TRBJ2-5,13,.,.,TRBV10-1
CASSSRQGRTNTEAFF,TGTGCCAGCAGCTCCAGGCAGGGAAGAACGAACACTGAAGCTTTCTTT,TRBJ1-1,16,once,.,TRBV7-3
CASSARLGGDSPLHF,TGTGCCAGCAGTGCCCGGTTAGGGGGCGATTCACCCCTCCACTTT,TRBJ1-6,15,few,TRBD1,TRBV6-1
CASSQDRANPSDEEAFF,TGCGCCAGCAGCCAAGATCGGGCCAATCCCTCCGACGAGGAAGCTTTCTTT,TRBJ1-1,17,.,.,TRBV4-1
CASSLYRGRGYTF,TGTGCCAGCAGTTTATATAGGGGCAGAGGCTACACCTTC,TRBJ1-2,13,.,.,TRBV27
CASSLTSGTDTQYF,TGTGCCAGCAGCTTAACTAGTGGCACAGATACGCAGTATTTT,TRBJ2-3,14,.,.,TRBV7-3
CASSSDTYSPLHF,TGTGCCAGCAGCTCCGACACCTACTCACCCCTCCACTTT,TRBJ1-6,13,.,.,TRBV7-3
CASSLIRANTGELFF,TGTGCCAGCAGCTTGATCAGGGCGAACACCGGGGAGCTGTTTTTT,TRBJ2-2,15,once,.,TRBV5-4
CASSEGGNNSPLHF,TGTGCCAGCAGTGAAGGTGGGAATAATTCACCCCTCCACTTT,TRBJ1-6,14,.,.,TRBV6-1
CASRWGEVSTEAFF,TGCGCCAGCAGGTGGGGGGAAGTTAGCACTGAAGCTTTCTTT,TRBJ1-1,14,once,.,TRBV5-1
CASSFGQGLDGYTF,TGTGCCAGCAGCTTCGGACAGGGGTTAGACGGCTACACCTTC,TRBJ1-2,14,.,TRBD1,TRBV7-2
CASSRSGRQGDGYTF,TGTGCCAGCAGCCGATCCGGTCGGCAGGGGGATGGCTACACCTTC,TRBJ1-2,15,.,TRBD1,TRBV6-5
CASSLTEYYEQYF,TGCGCCAGCAGCTTGACAGAATACTACGAGCAGTACTTC,TRBJ2-7,13,.,.,TRBV5-1
CASSGGLAGAQETQYF,TGTGCCAGTAGTGGTGGCCTAGCGGGGGCTCAAGAGACCCAGTACTTC,TRBJ2-5,16,.,TRBD2,TRBV19
CASSRRGDSYGYTF,TGCGCCAGCAGCCGTAGAGGGGATAGCTATGGCTACACCTTC,TRBJ1-2,14,once,.,TRBV4-1
CASSYSGPDYSPLHF,TGTGCCAGCAGTTATTCCGGGCCGGATTATTCACCCCTCCACTTT,TRBJ1-6,15,.,.,TRBV6-6